This is a list of T cell receptor beta chains from one sample in a study of CD8+CD57+ T cells in acquired aplastic anemia. One entry per CDR3 protein results from TCRdb running MiXCR on the reads. The sample shows around 200,000 distinct CDR3 sequences, roughly half of them seen only once. Source material: sorted CD4+, CD8+, or CD8+CD57+ T cells (not recorded which) from PBMCs. These receptor sequences come from a human donor in good health, serving as a control. Each CDR3 is given with its conserved first and last residue. A D gene is named only where the DNA matches it firmly. Not every row has a clone size; where given, it reads once, few, many or a size class.

clone size: many; D gene: -; J gene: TRBJ1-6; V gene: TRBV7-8; CDR3 protein: CASSLEGGFNSPLHF; CDR3 DNA: TGTGCCAGCAGCTTAGAAGGGGGATTTAATTCACCCCTCCACTTT
clone size: many; D gene: -; J gene: TRBJ1-2; V gene: TRBV6-1; CDR3 protein: CASSVAGSAYGYTF; CDR3 DNA: TGTGCCAGCAGTGTAGCCGGGAGTGCCTATGGCTACACCTTC
clone size: -; D gene: TRBD1; J gene: TRBJ1-2; V gene: TRBV9; CDR3 protein: CASSSTITGESGYTF; CDR3 DNA: TGTGCCAGCAGCTCCACTATTACAGGGGAGTCGGGCTACACCTTC
clone size: -; D gene: -; J gene: TRBJ1-1; V gene: TRBV19; CDR3 protein: CASSIRLNTEAFF; CDR3 DNA: TGTGCCAGTAGTATACGGCTAAACACTGAAGCTTTCTTT
clone size: -; D gene: -; J gene: TRBJ1-6; V gene: TRBV15; CDR3 protein: CAIESGYNSPLHF; CDR3 DNA: TGTGCCATCGAATCCGGTTATAATTCACCCCTCCACTTT
clone size: few; D gene: -; J gene: TRBJ2-7; V gene: TRBV6-1; CDR3 protein: CASSGGQRAYEQYF; CDR3 DNA: TGTGCCAGCAGTGGGGGACAGCGGGCCTACGAGCAGTACTTC
clone size: -; D gene: TRBD1; J gene: TRBJ1-1; V gene: TRBV19; CDR3 protein: CASRTGGIKDTEAFF; CDR3 DNA: TGTGCCAGTCGAACAGGGGGCATTAAGGACACTGAAGCTTTCTTT
clone size: once; D gene: TRBD1; J gene: TRBJ2-5; V gene: TRBV7-8; CDR3 protein: CASSLEGASQETQYF; CDR3 DNA: TGTGCCAGCAGCTTAGAGGGGGCGAGCCAAGAGACCCAGTACTTC
clone size: many; D gene: TRBD1; J gene: TRBJ2-7; V gene: TRBV5-8; CDR3 protein: CASSHRTGPSYEQYF; CDR3 DNA: TGTGCCAGCAGCCACCGGACAGGGCCCTCCTACGAGCAGTACTTC
clone size: -; D gene: -; J gene: TRBJ1-1; V gene: TRBV24-1; CDR3 protein: CATRDQGNTEAFF; CDR3 DNA: TGTGCCACCAGGGACCAGGGGAACACTGAAGCTTTCTTT
clone size: -; D gene: -; J gene: TRBJ1-6; V gene: TRBV11-2; CDR3 protein: CASTPGGYSPLHF; CDR3 DNA: TGTGCCAGCACCCCCGGGGGCTATTCACCCCTCCACTTT
clone size: -; D gene: TRBD2; J gene: TRBJ2-3; V gene: TRBV15; CDR3 protein: CATSLLAGGRTDTQYF; CDR3 DNA: TGTGCCACCAGCCTCCTAGCGGGGGGCCGCACAGATACGCAGTATTTT
clone size: -; D gene: -; J gene: TRBJ1-2; V gene: TRBV7-9; CDR3 protein: CATSPPPGQFPDGYTF; CDR3 DNA: TGTGCCACCAGCCCCCCACCCGGGCAATTCCCGGATGGCTACACCTTC
clone size: -; D gene: -; J gene: TRBJ2-7; V gene: TRBV19; CDR3 protein: CASSIAAGASSYEQYF; CDR3 DNA: TGTGCCAGTAGTATAGCGGCGGGGGCGAGCTCCTACGAGCAGTACTTC
clone size: -; D gene: -; J gene: TRBJ1-2; V gene: TRBV12-3/TRBV12-4; CDR3 protein: CASSFGRTDGYTF; CDR3 DNA: TGTGCCAGCAGTTTTGGGAGGACCGATGGCTACACCTTC
clone size: many; D gene: TRBD2; J gene: TRBJ2-3; V gene: TRBV7-9; CDR3 protein: CASSLGASGGTDTQYF; CDR3 DNA: TGTGCCAGCAGCTTAGGGGCTAGCGGGGGCACAGATACGCAGTATTTT
clone size: -; D gene: -; J gene: TRBJ2-3; V gene: TRBV5-1; CDR3 protein: CASSLEVDTQYF; CDR3 DNA: TGCGCCAGCAGCTTGGAAGTAGATACGCAGTATTTT
clone size: -; D gene: TRBD2; J gene: TRBJ2-5; V gene: TRBV15; CDR3 protein: CATRRLAATQETQYF; CDR3 DNA: TGTGCCACCAGGAGACTAGCGGCTACCCAAGAGACCCAGTACTTC
clone size: many; D gene: -; J gene: TRBJ2-2; V gene: TRBV19; CDR3 protein: CASSSIERVGGELFF; CDR3 DNA: TGTGCCAGTAGTTCCATAGAAAGGGTCGGCGGGGAGCTGTTTTTT
clone size: many; D gene: TRBD2; J gene: TRBJ2-7; V gene: TRBV4-1; CDR3 protein: CASSQDPRLAGGIYEQYF; CDR3 DNA: TGCGCCAGCAGCCAAGATCCTCGACTAGCGGGGGGGATATACGAGCAGTACTTC
clone size: -; D gene: -; J gene: TRBJ1-5; V gene: TRBV12-3/TRBV12-4; CDR3 protein: CASSVGWGGNQPQHF; CDR3 DNA: TGTGCCAGCAGCGTAGGATGGGGGGGCAATCAGCCCCAGCATTTT
clone size: -; D gene: TRBD1; J gene: TRBJ2-1; V gene: TRBV10-1; CDR3 protein: CASSPTGTDIYNEQFF; CDR3 DNA: TGCGCCAGTAGTCCGACCGGGACAGACATTTACAATGAGCAGTTCTTC
clone size: many; D gene: -; J gene: TRBJ1-3; V gene: TRBV5-1; CDR3 protein: CASKKGGNQAENTIYF; CDR3 DNA: TGCGCCAGCAAGAAGGGAGGGAATCAGGCTGAAAACACCATATATTTT
clone size: -; D gene: -; J gene: TRBJ2-5; V gene: TRBV25-1; CDR3 protein: CASSEFGTAQETQYF; CDR3 DNA: TGTGCCAGCAGTGAATTTGGGACCGCCCAAGAGACCCAGTACTTC
clone size: -; D gene: -; J gene: TRBJ1-2; V gene: TRBV10-3; CDR3 protein: CAISEEHRIF; CDR3 DNA: TGTGCCATCAGTGAAGAGCACCGAATTTTC
clone size: many; D gene: TRBD1; J gene: TRBJ1-2; V gene: TRBV7-3; CDR3 protein: CASSEPGGDYGYTF; CDR3 DNA: TGTGCCAGCAGCGAACCAGGGGGCGACTATGGCTACACCTTC
clone size: -; D gene: TRBD1; J gene: TRBJ1-2; V gene: TRBV19; CDR3 protein: CASRGTATNYGYTF; CDR3 DNA: TGTGCCAGTCGCGGGACAGCCACTAACTATGGCTACACCTTC
clone size: -; D gene: TRBD1; J gene: TRBJ1-3; V gene: TRBV10-3; CDR3 protein: CAISETGAGNTIYF; CDR3 DNA: TGTGCCATCAGTGAGACAGGGGCTGGAAACACCATATATTTT
clone size: -; D gene: -; J gene: TRBJ1-3; V gene: TRBV12-3/TRBV12-4; CDR3 protein: CASSGTGNTIYF; CDR3 DNA: TGTGCCAGCAGCGGGACTGGAAACACCATATATTTT
clone size: -; D gene: -; J gene: TRBJ1-2; V gene: TRBV3-1; CDR3 protein: CASSQVSGRGYGYTF; CDR3 DNA: TGTGCCAGCAGCCAAGTAAGCGGGCGCGGGTATGGCTACACCTTC
clone size: -; D gene: -; J gene: TRBJ2-1; V gene: TRBV7-3; CDR3 protein: CASSLKGQNEQFF; CDR3 DNA: TGTGCCAGCAGCTTAAAGGGCCAGAATGAGCAGTTCTTC
clone size: -; D gene: -; J gene: TRBJ2-7; V gene: TRBV7-9; CDR3 protein: CASVGSYEQYF; CDR3 DNA: TGTGCCAGCGTTGGTTCCTACGAGCAGTACTTC
clone size: -; D gene: TRBD1; J gene: TRBJ1-4; V gene: TRBV7-2; CDR3 protein: CASSSPGTGYEKLFF; CDR3 DNA: TGTGCCAGCAGCTCTCCCGGGACAGGGTATGAAAAACTGTTTTTT
clone size: many; D gene: -; J gene: TRBJ1-1; V gene: TRBV7-9; CDR3 protein: CASKGFNTEAFF; CDR3 DNA: TGTGCCAGCAAAGGGTTCAACACTGAAGCTTTCTTT
clone size: many; D gene: TRBD2; J gene: TRBJ2-3; V gene: TRBV9; CDR3 protein: CASSVAGLAGGQSTQYF; CDR3 DNA: TGTGCCAGCAGCGTAGCGGGACTAGCGGGGGGTCAGAGTACGCAGTATTTT
clone size: -; D gene: -; J gene: TRBJ1-1; V gene: TRBV20-1; CDR3 protein: CSASALAGRGAYTEAFF; CDR3 DNA: TGCAGTGCTAGTGCACTAGCCGGTCGGGGGGCCTACACTGAAGCTTTCTTT
clone size: -; D gene: -; J gene: TRBJ2-2; V gene: TRBV14; CDR3 protein: CASSQGPQGCANTGELFF; CDR3 DNA: TGTGCCAGCAGCCAGGGTCCCCAGGGCTGTGCGAACACCGGGGAGCTGTTTTTT
clone size: -; D gene: TRBD1; J gene: TRBJ1-1; V gene: TRBV9; CDR3 protein: CASSVGFRGSAEAFF; CDR3 DNA: TGTGCCAGCAGCGTAGGCTTCAGGGGGAGCGCTGAAGCTTTCTTT
clone size: -; D gene: -; J gene: TRBJ1-5; V gene: TRBV20-1; CDR3 protein: CSARDPSGGARNEHF; CDR3 DNA: TGCAGTGCTAGAGATCCAAGCGGGGGGGCCAGGAATGAGCATTTT
clone size: -; D gene: -; J gene: TRBJ2-5; V gene: TRBV15; CDR3 protein: CASSFTRGAAETQYF; CDR3 DNA: TGTGCCAGCAGCTTTACCCGGGGGGCTGCCGAGACCCAGTACTTC
clone size: -; D gene: TRBD1; J gene: TRBJ1-5; V gene: TRBV19; CDR3 protein: CASLRGTYSNQPQHF; CDR3 DNA: TGTGCCAGCCTCAGGGGGACTTATAGCAATCAGCCCCAGCATTTT
clone size: -; D gene: TRBD1; J gene: TRBJ1-4; V gene: TRBV10-2; CDR3 protein: CASRGTGVEKLFF; CDR3 DNA: TGCGCCAGCCGCGGGACAGGGGTTGAAAAACTGTTTTTT
clone size: -; D gene: -; J gene: TRBJ2-5; V gene: TRBV10-2; CDR3 protein: CASTLSRLETQYF; CDR3 DNA: TGTGCCAGCACCCTCTCCCGCCTGGAGACCCAGTACTTC
clone size: -; D gene: -; J gene: TRBJ1-5; V gene: TRBV7-2; CDR3 protein: CASGKQGNQPQHF; CDR3 DNA: TGTGCCAGCGGAAAACAGGGTAATCAGCCCCAGCATTTT
clone size: few; D gene: -; J gene: TRBJ2-7; V gene: TRBV7-9; CDR3 protein: CASSPGVNLEQYF; CDR3 DNA: TGTGCCAGCAGCCCTGGGGTGAATCTCGAGCAGTACTTC
clone size: many; D gene: TRBD1; J gene: TRBJ2-1; V gene: TRBV5-5; CDR3 protein: CASSLTGAYNEQFF; CDR3 DNA: TGTGCCAGCAGCTTGACAGGGGCCTACAATGAGCAGTTCTTC
clone size: many; D gene: TRBD2; J gene: TRBJ2-1; V gene: TRBV7-3; CDR3 protein: CASSLTRLAGAPGSNEQFF; CDR3 DNA: TGTGCCAGCAGCTTAACCAGACTAGCGGGGGCCCCAGGGAGCAATGAGCAGTTCTTC
clone size: many; D gene: -; J gene: TRBJ1-2; V gene: TRBV10-3; CDR3 protein: CAISDRDTIYGYTF; CDR3 DNA: TGTGCCATCAGTGACCGGGACACGATCTATGGCTACACCTTC
clone size: many; D gene: -; J gene: TRBJ2-5; V gene: TRBV2; CDR3 protein: CASSVETKETQYF; CDR3 DNA: TGTGCCAGCAGTGTTGAGACAAAAGAGACCCAGTACTTC
clone size: many; D gene: -; J gene: TRBJ1-1; V gene: TRBV19; CDR3 protein: CASSSVWGGNTEAFF; CDR3 DNA: TGTGCCAGTTCGAGTGTCTGGGGAGGGAACACTGAAGCTTTCTTT
clone size: -; D gene: TRBD1; J gene: TRBJ1-2; V gene: TRBV20-1; CDR3 protein: CSAKQGAVPGYTF; CDR3 DNA: TGCAGTGCCAAACAGGGGGCCGTACCTGGCTACACCTTC